This T cell receptor (delta chain) came from a study of γδ T cells in repeated Plasmodium falciparum infection. Flow sorting of PBMC yielded separate Vgamma9/Vdelta2+ and Vdelta2-negative gammadelta T cell populations for bulk repertoire analysis. As for this clone: Its matching antigen is unknown. TCRdb's listed protein matches a much larger clone and diverges from this DNA's translation at residue 11, likely through a read error; the protein shown comes from the DNA.

Sequencing covered both gamma and delta TCR chains per sample. TCRdb re-called clones from the multiplex PCR reads using CATT. The sample has 85,000 to 95,000 delta-chain clones; under 1.5% are singletons. Findings and caveats of the study: Over time and infection, Vgamma9/Vdelta2+ repertoires remained highly stable and polyclonal. Malian donors came from one small rural village, predominantly one ethnic group.

Germline V lookup: CDR1 TSWWSYY, CDR2 QGS. This CDR3 is built from 24 residues. Trimming took 1 base from V and 1 from J, leaving 37 bases between them. Sequenced sample: gamma-delta T cells from blood. The chain carries TRDV1 and TRDJ1; no definite D call. The J gene, left out of TCRdb, was set here by checking the DNA against germline. The clonotype originates from a pool of human donors (malaria-infected and uninfected, not separated). The CDR3: CALGEPALFHRGRSRPYVTDKLIF. CDR3 bases: TGTGCTCTTGGGGAACCCGCCTTGTTTCACCGGGGTCGGTCAAGACCTTATGTCACCGATAAACTCATCTTT.